A selection of T cell receptor beta chains follows, all from one sample in a study of post-analysis software for immune sequencing data. In TCRdb, the PCR reads were re-called with MiXCR into one record per CDR3 protein. The sample holds fewer than 550,000 distinct CDR3 sequences, 34% seen once. The sequencing input was blood. All receptors come from a girl aged 2-17 years with multiple sclerosis. Both conserved end residues are part of each CDR3. A D gene is named only where the DNA matches it firmly. Clone size, where shown, is once, few, many, or a class for clones that have expanded.

J gene: TRBJ2-5
D gene: .
V gene: TRBV6-6
clone size: few
CDR3 DNA: TGTGCCAGCAGTTACTCCAGGCTCACTCAAGAGACCCAGTACTTC
CDR3 protein: CASSYSRLTQETQYF

J gene: TRBJ2-5
D gene: .
V gene: TRBV12-3/TRBV12-4
clone size: many
CDR3 DNA: TGTGCCAGCAGTCAAGAAAGGGGCGAGGGAGAGACCCAGTACTTC
CDR3 protein: CASSQERGEGETQYF

J gene: TRBJ2-3
D gene: .
V gene: TRBV6-5
clone size: once
CDR3 DNA: TGTGCCAGCAGAGACCTCATCAATACGCAGTATTTT
CDR3 protein: CASRDLINTQYF

J gene: TRBJ2-5
D gene: .
V gene: TRBV15
clone size: few
CDR3 DNA: TGTGCCACCAGCGCCGGGAACCAAGAGACCCAGTACTTC
CDR3 protein: CATSAGNQETQYF

J gene: TRBJ1-2
D gene: TRBD1
V gene: TRBV18
clone size: .
CDR3 DNA: TGTGCCAGCTCACCGCTCGGACAGGGGGGCTATGGCTACACCTTC
CDR3 protein: CASSPLGQGGYGYTF

J gene: TRBJ1-2
D gene: TRBD1
V gene: TRBV11-2
clone size: .
CDR3 DNA: TGTGCCAGCAGCCCTATTAGGGGGCGGGCCGGCGATGGCTACACCTTC
CDR3 protein: CASSPIRGRAGDGYTF

J gene: TRBJ2-5
D gene: TRBD1
V gene: TRBV4-1
clone size: .
CDR3 DNA: TGCGCCAGCAGCCAAGTCAGGGGGGAGACCCAGTACTTC
CDR3 protein: CASSQVRGETQYF

J gene: TRBJ2-3
D gene: .
V gene: TRBV7-2
clone size: .
CDR3 DNA: TGTGCCAGCAGCTGCGACACCGAAACAGATACGCAGTATTTT
CDR3 protein: CASSCDTETDTQYF

J gene: TRBJ1-2
D gene: .
V gene: TRBV3-1
clone size: .
CDR3 DNA: TGTGCCAGCAGCCACCGGGACCTCAGAAGCGGCTACACCTTC
CDR3 protein: CASSHRDLRSGYTF

J gene: TRBJ2-7
D gene: TRBD1
V gene: TRBV10-1
clone size: few
CDR3 DNA: TGCGCCCTGACCGCGGGACAGGGAACGAACTACTACGAGCAGTACTTC
CDR3 protein: CALTAGQGTNYYEQYF

J gene: TRBJ1-4
D gene: .
V gene: TRBV12-3/TRBV12-4
clone size: once
CDR3 DNA: TGTGCCAGCAGTTTCACTAGGGCCACCAATGAAAAACTGTTTTTT
CDR3 protein: CASSFTRATNEKLFF

J gene: TRBJ1-2
D gene: TRBD1
V gene: TRBV20-1
clone size: .
CDR3 DNA: TGCAGTGCTGTCGGACAGGGGCCTTATTATGGCTACACCTTC
CDR3 protein: CSAVGQGPYYGYTF

J gene: TRBJ1-2
D gene: TRBD1
V gene: TRBV10-3
clone size: .
CDR3 DNA: TGTGCCATCAGGGGGGGACAGGAAAGCTACACCTTC
CDR3 protein: CAIRGGQESYTF

J gene: TRBJ2-3
D gene: TRBD1
V gene: TRBV6-1
clone size: .
CDR3 DNA: TGTGCCAGCAGTGAAGCGAACAGGGGTACGCAGTATTTT
CDR3 protein: CASSEANRGTQYF

J gene: TRBJ2-4
D gene: TRBD2
V gene: TRBV5-1
clone size: few
CDR3 DNA: TGCGCCAGCAGCTTTATCGGGGGGGGCGGCAACATTCAGTACTTC
CDR3 protein: CASSFIGGGGNIQYF

J gene: TRBJ2-1
D gene: .
V gene: TRBV7-2
clone size: .
CDR3 DNA: TGTGCCAGCACCCAGCCGGAAGGGTTCTACAATGAGCAGTTCTTC
CDR3 protein: CASTQPEGFYNEQFF

J gene: TRBJ2-1
D gene: .
V gene: TRBV5-1
clone size: .
CDR3 DNA: .
CDR3 protein: CASSFGSGTEAWFF

J gene: TRBJ2-5
D gene: TRBD1
V gene: TRBV10-3
clone size: .
CDR3 DNA: TGTGCCATCAGATCAGGGGGCCAAGAGACCCAGTACTTC
CDR3 protein: CAIRSGGQETQYF

J gene: TRBJ2-3
D gene: .
V gene: TRBV3-1
clone size: few
CDR3 DNA: TGTGCCAGCAGCCCCCCAGGGACTAGCACAGATACGCAGTATTTT
CDR3 protein: CASSPPGTSTDTQYF

J gene: TRBJ1-5
D gene: .
V gene: TRBV5-5
clone size: .
CDR3 DNA: TGTGCCAGCAGCTTGGTTGGGGATCACCAGCCCCAGCATTTT
CDR3 protein: CASSLVGDHQPQHF

J gene: TRBJ2-5
D gene: TRBD2
V gene: TRBV9
clone size: few
CDR3 DNA: TGTGCCAGCAGCGCCAGGACTCCGGGGGGAGAGACCCAGTACTTC
CDR3 protein: CASSARTPGGETQYF

J gene: TRBJ1-1
D gene: TRBD1
V gene: TRBV29-1
clone size: .
CDR3 DNA: TGCAGCGTGAGGGACAGGGGCCCTTTACCCGAAGCTTTCTTT
CDR3 protein: CSVRDRGPLPEAFF

J gene: TRBJ2-1
D gene: TRBD2
V gene: TRBV12-3/TRBV12-4
clone size: .
CDR3 DNA: TGTGCCAGCAGGGCAATCGGGGGGGCCCCCTACAATGAGCAGTTCTTC
CDR3 protein: CASRAIGGAPYNEQFF

J gene: TRBJ2-1
D gene: .
V gene: TRBV15
clone size: .
CDR3 DNA: TGTGCCACCAGCAGAGATCAAAGCCGCTCCTACAATGAGCAGTTCTTC
CDR3 protein: CATSRDQSRSYNEQFF

J gene: TRBJ2-7
D gene: TRBD2
V gene: TRBV10-3
clone size: .
CDR3 DNA: TGTGCCACCACGCCAGGCGGGGGAAGGGACGAGCAGTACTTC
CDR3 protein: CATTPGGGRDEQYF

J gene: TRBJ2-7
D gene: TRBD1
V gene: TRBV20-1
clone size: .
CDR3 DNA: TGCAGTGCTAGAGAAGCACAGGGGGCCAACGAGCAGTACTTC
CDR3 protein: CSAREAQGANEQYF

J gene: TRBJ2-7
D gene: .
V gene: TRBV27
clone size: .
CDR3 DNA: TGTGCCAGCAGTTTAGGGGATACCCCGGGGTTGGGCTACGAGCAGTACTTC
CDR3 protein: CASSLGDTPGLGYEQYF

J gene: TRBJ2-1
D gene: .
V gene: TRBV20-1
clone size: .
CDR3 DNA: TGCAGTGCTAGGGACCCAAGGGTAAACAATGAGCAGTTCTTC
CDR3 protein: CSARDPRVNNEQFF

J gene: TRBJ2-1
D gene: .
V gene: TRBV4-1
clone size: .
CDR3 DNA: TGCGCCAGCAGCCAAGGATCAGGGCGTCCCTACAATGAGCAGTTCTTC
CDR3 protein: CASSQGSGRPYNEQFF